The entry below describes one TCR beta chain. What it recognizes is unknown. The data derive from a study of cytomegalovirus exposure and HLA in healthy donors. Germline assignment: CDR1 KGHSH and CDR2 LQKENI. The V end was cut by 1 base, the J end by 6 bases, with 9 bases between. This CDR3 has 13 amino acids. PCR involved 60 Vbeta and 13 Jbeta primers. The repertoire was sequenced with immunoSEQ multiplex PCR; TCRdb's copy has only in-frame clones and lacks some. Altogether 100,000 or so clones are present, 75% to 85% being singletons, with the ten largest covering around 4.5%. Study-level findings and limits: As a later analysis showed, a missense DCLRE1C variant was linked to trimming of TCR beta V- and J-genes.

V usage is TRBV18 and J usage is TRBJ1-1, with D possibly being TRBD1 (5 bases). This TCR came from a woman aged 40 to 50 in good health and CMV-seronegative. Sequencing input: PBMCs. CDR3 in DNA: TGTGCCAGCTCACCACTATTGACAGCTGAAGCTTTCTTT. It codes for CASSPLLTAEAFF.